This TCR beta chain was captured by sequencing in a study of beta chain features in type 1 diabetes. Study-wide results and caveats: All four CD4+ subsets of Type 1 diabetes patients contained TCRB CDR3s that were moderately but significantly shorter.

This clone occurred a few times. The antigen is undetermined. Trimming removed 1 base at V and 12 bases at J, with 12 bases between. Looked up from germline, CDR1 is SGHTA and CDR2 is FQGNSA. CDR3 length equals 12 residues. Reverse transcribing all isolated RNA meant expressed TCRB transcripts were sequenced. Using immunoSEQ multiplex PCR, the repertoire was profiled, and TCRdb retains in-frame clones only, with some absent. The sample has 400,000 or so clones; 8% to 10% are singletons. The sequencing sample was made of central memory CD4+ T cells from blood. The chain uses TRBV7-2 and TRBJ1-1, with D perhaps TRBD1 (5 bases). The sequence came from a man aged 25-40 years with type 1 diabetes. CDR3 nucleotide sequence: TGTGCCAGCAGCTTAGACAGGACTAAGACTTTCTTT. Amino acid sequence: CASSLDRTKTFF. The full variable domain, with the rest looked up from reference TRBV7-2 and TRBJ1-1, is GAGVSQSPSNKVTEKGKDVELRCDPISGHTALYWYRQSLGQGLEFLIYFQGNSAPDKSGLPSDRFSAERTGGSVSTLTIQRTQQEDSAVYLCASSLDRTKTFFGQGTRLTVV.